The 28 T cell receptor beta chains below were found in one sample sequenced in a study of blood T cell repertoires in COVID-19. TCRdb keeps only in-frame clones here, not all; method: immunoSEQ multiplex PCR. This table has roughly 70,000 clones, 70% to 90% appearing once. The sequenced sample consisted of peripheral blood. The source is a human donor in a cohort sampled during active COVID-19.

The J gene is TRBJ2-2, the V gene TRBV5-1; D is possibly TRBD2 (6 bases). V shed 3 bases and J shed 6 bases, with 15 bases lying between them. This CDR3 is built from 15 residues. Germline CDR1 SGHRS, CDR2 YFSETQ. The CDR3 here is CASSSQLANAGELFF. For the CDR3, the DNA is TGCGCCAGCAGCTCACAGCTAGCGAATGCCGGGGAGCTGTTTTTT.

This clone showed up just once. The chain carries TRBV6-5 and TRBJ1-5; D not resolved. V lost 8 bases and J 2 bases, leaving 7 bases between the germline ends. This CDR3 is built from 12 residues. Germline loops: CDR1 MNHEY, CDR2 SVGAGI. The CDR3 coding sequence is TGTGCCAGCGGCCAGGGCAATCAGCCCCAGCATTTT. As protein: CASGQGNQPQHF.

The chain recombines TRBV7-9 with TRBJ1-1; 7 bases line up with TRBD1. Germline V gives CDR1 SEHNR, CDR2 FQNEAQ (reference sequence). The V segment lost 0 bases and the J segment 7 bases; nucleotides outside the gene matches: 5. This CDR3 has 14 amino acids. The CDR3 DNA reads TGTGCCAGCAGCTTAGCCCGACAGGGCTTTGAAGCTTTCTTT. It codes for CASSLARQGFEAFF. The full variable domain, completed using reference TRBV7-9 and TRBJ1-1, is DTGVSQNPRHKITKRGQNVTFRCDPISEHNRLYWYRQTLGQGPEFLTYFQNEAQLEKSRLLSDRFSAERPKGSFSTLEIQRTEQGDSAMYLCASSLARQGFEAFFGQGTRLTVV.

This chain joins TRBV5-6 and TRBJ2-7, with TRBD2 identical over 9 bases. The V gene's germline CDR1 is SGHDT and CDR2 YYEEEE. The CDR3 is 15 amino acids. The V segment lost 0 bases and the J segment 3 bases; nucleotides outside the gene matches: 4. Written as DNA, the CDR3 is TGTGCCAGCAGCTTGGGAGCGGGAGGTCACTACGAGCAGTACTTC. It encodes CASSLGAGGHYEQYF.

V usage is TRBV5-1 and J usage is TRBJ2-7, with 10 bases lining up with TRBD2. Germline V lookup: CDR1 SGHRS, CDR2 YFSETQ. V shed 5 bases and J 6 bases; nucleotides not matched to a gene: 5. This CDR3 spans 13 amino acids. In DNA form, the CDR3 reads TGCGCCAGCAGGGAGGGACTAGCGCCCGAGCAGTACTTC. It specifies CASREGLAPEQYF.

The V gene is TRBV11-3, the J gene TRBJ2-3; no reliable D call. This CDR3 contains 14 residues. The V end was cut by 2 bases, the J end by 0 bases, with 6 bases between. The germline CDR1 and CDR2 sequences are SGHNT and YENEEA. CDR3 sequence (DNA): TGTGCCAGCAGCTTAACAGACAGCACAGATACGCAGTATTTT. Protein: CASSLTDSTDTQYF. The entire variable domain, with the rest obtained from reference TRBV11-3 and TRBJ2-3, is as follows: EAGVVQSPRYKIIEKKQPVAFWCNPISGHNTLYWYLQNLGQGPELLIRYENEEAVDDSQLPKDRFSAERLKGVDSTLKIQPAELGDSAVYLCASSLTDSTDTQYFGPGTRLTVL.

The CDR3 region has the DNA TGCGCCAGCAGCTTGGTTAGCGGGAGGGCCGACAATGAGCAGTTCTTC. Its protein product is CASSLVSGRADNEQFF. The V call is TRBV5-1, the J call TRBJ2-1, with TRBD2 matching over 11 bases. CDR1 is SGHRS and CDR2 is YFSETQ in the germline V gene. This CDR3 region has 16 residues. Trimming removed 0 bases from V and 5 bases from J; junction bases left unmatched: 4.

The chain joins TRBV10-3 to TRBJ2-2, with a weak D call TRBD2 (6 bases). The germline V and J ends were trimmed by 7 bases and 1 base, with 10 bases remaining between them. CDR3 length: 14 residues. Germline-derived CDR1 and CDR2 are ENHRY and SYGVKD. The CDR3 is CAIMGGVNTGELFF. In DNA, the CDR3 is TGTGCCATCATGGGGGGAGTGAACACCGGGGAGCTGTTTTTT.

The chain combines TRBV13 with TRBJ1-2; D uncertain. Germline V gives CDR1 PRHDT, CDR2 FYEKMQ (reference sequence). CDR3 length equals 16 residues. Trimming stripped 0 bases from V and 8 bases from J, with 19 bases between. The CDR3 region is CASSLGQLLGGSGYTF. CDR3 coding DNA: TGTGCCAGCAGCTTAGGACAGCTTCTCGGTGGGTCGGGCTACACCTTC. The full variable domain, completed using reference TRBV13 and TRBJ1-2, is AAGVIQSPRHLIKEKRETATLKCYPIPRHDTVYWYQQGPGQDPQFLISFYEKMQSDKGSIPDRFSAQQFSDYHSELNMSSLELGDSALYFCASSLGQLLGGSGYTFGSGTRLTVV.

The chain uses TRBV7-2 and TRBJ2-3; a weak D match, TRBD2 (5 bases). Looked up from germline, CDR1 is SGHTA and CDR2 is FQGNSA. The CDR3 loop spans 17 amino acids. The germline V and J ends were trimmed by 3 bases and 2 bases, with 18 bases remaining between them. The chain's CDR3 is CASSFFAVGSPTDTQYF. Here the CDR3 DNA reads TGTGCCAGCAGCTTCTTCGCGGTAGGGAGCCCCACAGATACGCAGTATTTT.

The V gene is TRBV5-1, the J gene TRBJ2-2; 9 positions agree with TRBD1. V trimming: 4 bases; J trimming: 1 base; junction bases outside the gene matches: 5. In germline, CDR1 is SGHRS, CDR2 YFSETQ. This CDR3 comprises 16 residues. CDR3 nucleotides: TGCGCCAGCAGCGTGGACAGGGGATGGAACACCGGGGAGCTGTTTTTT. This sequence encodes CASSVDRGWNTGELFF.

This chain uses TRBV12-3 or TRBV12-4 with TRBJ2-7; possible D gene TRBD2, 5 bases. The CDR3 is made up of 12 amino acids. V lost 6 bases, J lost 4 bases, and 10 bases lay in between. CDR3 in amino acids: CASSRDPYEQYV. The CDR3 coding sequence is TGTGCCAGCAGCCGGGATCCTTACGAGCAGTACGTC.

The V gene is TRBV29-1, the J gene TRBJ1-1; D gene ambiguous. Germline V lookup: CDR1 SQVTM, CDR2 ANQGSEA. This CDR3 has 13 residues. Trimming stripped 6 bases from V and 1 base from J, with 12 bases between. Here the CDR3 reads CSVGLSRNTEAFF. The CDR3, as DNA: TGCAGCGTAGGACTCTCAAGGAACACTGAAGCTTTCTTT.

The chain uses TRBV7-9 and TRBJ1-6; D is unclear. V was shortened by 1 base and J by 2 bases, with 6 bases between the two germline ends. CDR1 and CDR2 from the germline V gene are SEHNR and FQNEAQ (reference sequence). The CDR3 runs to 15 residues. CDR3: CASSLDGTYNSPLHF. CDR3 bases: TGTGCCAGCAGCTTAGACGGGACCTATAATTCACCCCTCCACTTT.

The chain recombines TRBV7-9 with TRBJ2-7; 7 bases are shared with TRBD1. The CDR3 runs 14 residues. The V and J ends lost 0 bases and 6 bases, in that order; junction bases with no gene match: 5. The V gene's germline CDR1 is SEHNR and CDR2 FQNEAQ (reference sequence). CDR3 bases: TGTGCCAGCAGCTTAGCTACAACAGGGGTCGAGCAGTACGTC. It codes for CASSLATTGVEQYV.

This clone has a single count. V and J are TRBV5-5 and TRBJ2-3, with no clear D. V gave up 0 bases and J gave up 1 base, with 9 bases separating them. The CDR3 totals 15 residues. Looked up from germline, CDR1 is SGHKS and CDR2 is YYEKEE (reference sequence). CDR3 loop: CASSLVFGGTDTQYF. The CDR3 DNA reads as TGTGCCAGCAGCTTGGTCTTCGGAGGCACAGATACGCAGTATTTT.

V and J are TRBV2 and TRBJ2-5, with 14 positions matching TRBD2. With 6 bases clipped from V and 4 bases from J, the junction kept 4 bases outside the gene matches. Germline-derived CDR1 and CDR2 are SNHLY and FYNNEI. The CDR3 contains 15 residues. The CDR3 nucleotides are TGTGCCAGCAGGAAGGGACTAGCGGGAGTAGAGACCCAGTACTTC. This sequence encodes CASRKGLAGVETQYF.

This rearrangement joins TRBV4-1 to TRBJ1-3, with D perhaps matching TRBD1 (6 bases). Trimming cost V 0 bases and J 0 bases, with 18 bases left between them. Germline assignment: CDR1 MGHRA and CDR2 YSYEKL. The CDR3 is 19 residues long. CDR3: CASSQDHGDTWASGNTIYF. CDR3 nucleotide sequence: TGCGCCAGCAGCCAAGATCACGGGGACACTTGGGCCTCTGGAAACACCATATATTTT.

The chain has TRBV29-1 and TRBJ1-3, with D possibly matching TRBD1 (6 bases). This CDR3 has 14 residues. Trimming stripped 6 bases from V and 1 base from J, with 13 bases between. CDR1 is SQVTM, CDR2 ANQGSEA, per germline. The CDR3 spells CSVDSGTSGNTIYF. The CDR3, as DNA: TGCAGCGTGGACAGTGGAACTTCTGGAAACACCATATATTTT.

Here the CDR3 DNA reads TGTGCCAGCAGCCCTTCGCGGGGGTCGAACACCGGGGAGCTGTTTTTT. Protein sequence: CASSPSRGSNTGELFF. The chain carries TRBV3-1 (or the pseudogene TRBV3-2) and TRBJ2-2; 7 positions agree with TRBD2. Germline CDR1 reads LGHDT; CDR2 reads YNNKEL (reference sequence). The CDR3 length is 16 residues. V was clipped by 4 bases and J by 0 bases; unmatched bases: 5.

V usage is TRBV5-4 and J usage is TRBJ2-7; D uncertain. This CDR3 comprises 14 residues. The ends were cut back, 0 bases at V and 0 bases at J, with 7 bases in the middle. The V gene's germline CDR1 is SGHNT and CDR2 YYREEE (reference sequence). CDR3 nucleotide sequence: TGTGCCAGCAGCTTGGGCAGATCCTCCTACGAGCAGTACTTC. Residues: CASSLGRSSYEQYF.

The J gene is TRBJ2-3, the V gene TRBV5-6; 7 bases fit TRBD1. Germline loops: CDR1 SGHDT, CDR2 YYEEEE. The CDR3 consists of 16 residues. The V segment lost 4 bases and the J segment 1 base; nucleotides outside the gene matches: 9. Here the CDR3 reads CASSLLRQGGTDTQYF. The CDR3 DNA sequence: TGTGCCAGCAGCCTTCTCCGCCAGGGGGGCACAGATACGCAGTATTTT.

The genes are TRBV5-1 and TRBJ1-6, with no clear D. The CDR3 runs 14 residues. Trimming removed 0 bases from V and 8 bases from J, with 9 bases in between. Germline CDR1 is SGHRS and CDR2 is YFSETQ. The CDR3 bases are TGCGCCAGCAGCTTGGATTCCTTCGATTCACCCCTCCACTTT. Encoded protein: CASSLDSFDSPLHF.

The CDR3 DNA reads as TGCGCCAGCAGCGGTCCGGGACAGACATACAATGAGCAGTTCTTC. It yields the protein CASSGPGQTYNEQFF. This chain joins TRBV5-1 and TRBJ2-1; 7 nucleotides line up with TRBD1. The CDR3 runs 15 residues. V trimming: 4 bases; J trimming: 4 bases; junction bases outside the gene matches: 8. CDR1 SGHRS and CDR2 YFSETQ come from the germline V gene.

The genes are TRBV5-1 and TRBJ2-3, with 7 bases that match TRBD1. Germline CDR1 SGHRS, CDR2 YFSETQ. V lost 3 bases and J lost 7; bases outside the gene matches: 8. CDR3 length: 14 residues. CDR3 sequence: CASSSGQVPYTQYF. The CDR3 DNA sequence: TGCGCCAGCAGCTCTGGACAGGTCCCATATACGCAGTATTTT.

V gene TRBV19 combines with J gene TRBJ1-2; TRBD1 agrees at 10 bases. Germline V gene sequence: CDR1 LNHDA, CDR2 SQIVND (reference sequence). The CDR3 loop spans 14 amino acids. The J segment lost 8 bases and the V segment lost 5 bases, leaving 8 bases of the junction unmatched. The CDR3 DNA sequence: TGTGCCAGTAGTCCGACAGGGGGCTGGATAGGCTACACCTTC. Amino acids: CASSPTGGWIGYTF.

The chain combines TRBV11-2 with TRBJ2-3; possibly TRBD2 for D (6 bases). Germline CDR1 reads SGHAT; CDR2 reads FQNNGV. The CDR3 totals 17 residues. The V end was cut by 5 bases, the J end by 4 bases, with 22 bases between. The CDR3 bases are TGTGCCAGCAGCCGTCGGAGAACCGGGACTGGCTCAGATACGCAGTATTTT. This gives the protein CASSRRRTGTGSDTQYF.

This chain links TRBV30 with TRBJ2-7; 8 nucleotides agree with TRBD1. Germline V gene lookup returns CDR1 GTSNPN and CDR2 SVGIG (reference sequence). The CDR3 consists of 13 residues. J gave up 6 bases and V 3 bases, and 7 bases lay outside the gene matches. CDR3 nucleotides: TGTGCCTGGAGCCTGGACAGGGCGGGCGAGCAGTACGTC. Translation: CAWSLDRAGEQYV.